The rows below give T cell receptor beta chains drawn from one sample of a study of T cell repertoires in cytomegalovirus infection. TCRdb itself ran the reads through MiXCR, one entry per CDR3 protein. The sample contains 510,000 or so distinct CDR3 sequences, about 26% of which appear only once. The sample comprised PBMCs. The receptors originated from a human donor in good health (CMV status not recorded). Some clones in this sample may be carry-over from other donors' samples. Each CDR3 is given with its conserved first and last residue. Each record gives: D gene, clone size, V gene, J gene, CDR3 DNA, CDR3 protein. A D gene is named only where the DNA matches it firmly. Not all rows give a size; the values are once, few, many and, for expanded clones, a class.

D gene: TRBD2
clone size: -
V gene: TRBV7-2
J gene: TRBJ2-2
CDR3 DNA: TGTGCCAGCAGCTACCGACTAGCGGGAGCTGGCACCGGGGAGCTGTTTTTT
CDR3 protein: CASSYRLAGAGTGELFF

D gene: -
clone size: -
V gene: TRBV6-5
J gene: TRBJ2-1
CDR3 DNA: TGTGCCAGCAAGGACCACAATGAGCAGTTCTTC
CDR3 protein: CASKDHNEQFF

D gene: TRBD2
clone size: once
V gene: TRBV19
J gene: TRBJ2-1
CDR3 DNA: TGTGCCAGTAGGACACTAGCGGGAGGGCCCTACAATGAGCAGTTCTTC
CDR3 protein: CASRTLAGGPYNEQFF

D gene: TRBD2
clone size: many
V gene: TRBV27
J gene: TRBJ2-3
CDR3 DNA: TGTGCCAGCAGTCCCGAACTAGCGGAAAACACAGATACGCAGTATTTT
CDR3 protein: CASSPELAENTDTQYF

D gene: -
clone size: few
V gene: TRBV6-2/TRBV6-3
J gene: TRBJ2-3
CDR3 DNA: TGTGCCAGCAGTCCCCGCAGGGCGGGGTTGATTGATACGCAGTATTTT
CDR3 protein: CASSPRRAGLIDTQYF

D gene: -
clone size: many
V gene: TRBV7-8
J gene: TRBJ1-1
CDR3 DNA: TGTGCCAGCAGCTTACAGGGGAGGAACACTGAAGCTTTCTTT
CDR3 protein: CASSLQGRNTEAFF

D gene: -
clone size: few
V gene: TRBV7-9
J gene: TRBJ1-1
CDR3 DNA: TGTGCCAGCAGCTCCTGTTTGGGAGGGGTAGAATGCACTGAAGCTTTCTTT
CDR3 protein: CASSSCLGGVECTEAFF

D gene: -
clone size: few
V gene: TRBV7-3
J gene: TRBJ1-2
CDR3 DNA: TGTGCCAGCAGCTCGAGATTGGGAGTCCTCGGCTACACCTTC
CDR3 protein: CASSSRLGVLGYTF

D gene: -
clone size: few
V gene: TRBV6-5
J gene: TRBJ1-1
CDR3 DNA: TGTGCCAGCAGTCGCTCCGCAGCTGAAGCTTTCTTT
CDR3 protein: CASSRSAAEAFF

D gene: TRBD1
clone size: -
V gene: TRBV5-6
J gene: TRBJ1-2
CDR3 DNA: TGTGCCAGCAGCTTTCTTGACAGGGCTAACTATGGCTACACCTTC
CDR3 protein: CASSFLDRANYGYTF

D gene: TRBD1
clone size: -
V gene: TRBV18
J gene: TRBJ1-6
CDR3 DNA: TGTGCCAGCTCGGTACAGGGGGGAATGAATTCACCCCTCCACTTT
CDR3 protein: CASSVQGGMNSPLHF

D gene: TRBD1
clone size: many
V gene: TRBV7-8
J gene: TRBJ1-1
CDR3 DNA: TGTGCCAGCAGCTTAAGGGACAGAGTGAACACTGAAGCTTTCTTT
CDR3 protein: CASSLRDRVNTEAFF

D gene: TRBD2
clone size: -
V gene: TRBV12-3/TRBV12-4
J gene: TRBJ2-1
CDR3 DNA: TGTGCCAGCAGTGTTACTTCCGGGACTAGTCTGGCCAATGAGCAGTTCTTC
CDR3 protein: CASSVTSGTSLANEQFF

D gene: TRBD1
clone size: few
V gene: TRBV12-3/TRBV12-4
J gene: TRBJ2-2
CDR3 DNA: TGTGCCAGCAGTGCGTTTCAGGGGGCGCGGGGCGGGGAGCTGTTTTTT
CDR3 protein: CASSAFQGARGGELFF

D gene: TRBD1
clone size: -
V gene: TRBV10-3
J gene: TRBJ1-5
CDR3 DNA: TGTGCCATCAGGAGGACAGGAGAAGATCAGCCCCAGCATTTT
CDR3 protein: CAIRRTGEDQPQHF

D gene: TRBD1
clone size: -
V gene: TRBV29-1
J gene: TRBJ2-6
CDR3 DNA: TGCAGCGTTGTAGCGGGACAGGGGGCTTCTGGGGCCAACGTCCTGACTTTC
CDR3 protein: CSVVAGQGASGANVLTF

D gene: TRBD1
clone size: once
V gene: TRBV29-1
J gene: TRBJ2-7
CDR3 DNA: TGCAGCGTTGAAACAGGGGACCCTCCCTACGAGCAGTACTTC
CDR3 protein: CSVETGDPPYEQYF

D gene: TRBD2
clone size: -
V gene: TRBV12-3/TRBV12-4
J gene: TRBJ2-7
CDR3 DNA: TGTGCCAGCACTTCGGGGAGGGGCCTCGGGCAGTACTTC
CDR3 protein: CASTSGRGLGQYF

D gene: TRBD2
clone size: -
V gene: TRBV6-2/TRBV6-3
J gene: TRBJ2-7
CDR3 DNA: TGTGCCAGCAGTTACGGCGCTAGCGGAACCTACGAGCAGTACTTC
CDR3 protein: CASSYGASGTYEQYF

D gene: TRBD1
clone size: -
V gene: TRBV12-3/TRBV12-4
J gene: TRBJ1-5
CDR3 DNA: TGTGCCAGCAACTTAGAGACAGGGAGGGGACAGCCCCAGCATTTT
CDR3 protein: CASNLETGRGQPQHF

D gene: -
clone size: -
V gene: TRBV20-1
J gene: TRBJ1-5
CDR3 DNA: TGCAGTGCTCTTCAGGGGTCCGGTCAGCCCCAGCATTTT
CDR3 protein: CSALQGSGQPQHF

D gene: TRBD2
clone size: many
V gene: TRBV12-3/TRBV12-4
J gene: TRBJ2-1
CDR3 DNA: TGTGCCAGCAGTTTAGCGGGAGGGAGCAATGAGCAGTTCTTC
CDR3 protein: CASSLAGGSNEQFF

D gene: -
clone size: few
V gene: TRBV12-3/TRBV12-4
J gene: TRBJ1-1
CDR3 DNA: TGTGCCAGCAGTTTAGGGCCGTGGAGGAACACTGAAGCTTTCTTT
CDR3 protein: CASSLGPWRNTEAFF

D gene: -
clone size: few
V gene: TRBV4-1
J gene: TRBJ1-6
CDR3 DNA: TGCGCCAGCAGCCGAGACAGCAGCTCCTATAATTCACCCCTCCACTTT
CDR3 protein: CASSRDSSSYNSPLHF

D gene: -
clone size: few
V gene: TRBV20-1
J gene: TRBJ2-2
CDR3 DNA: TGCAGTGCTAGAGATTACCTGGCTCGGGAGCTGTTTTTT
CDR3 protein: CSARDYLARELFF

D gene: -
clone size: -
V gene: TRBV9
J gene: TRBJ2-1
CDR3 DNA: TGTGCCAGCAGCGTAAGGCCCGGACCCAGTGAGCAGTTCTTC
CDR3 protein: CASSVRPGPSEQFF

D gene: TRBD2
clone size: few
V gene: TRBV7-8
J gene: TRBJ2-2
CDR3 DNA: TGTGCCAGCAGCTCAAGACTAGCGGGAGGAAGGGAAAGCACCGGGGAGCTGTTTTTT
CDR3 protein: CASSSRLAGGRESTGELFF

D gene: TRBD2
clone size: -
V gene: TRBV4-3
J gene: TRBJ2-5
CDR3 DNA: TGCGCCAGCAGCCAAGATAGCGGGATGCAAGAGACCCAGTACTTC
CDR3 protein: CASSQDSGMQETQYF

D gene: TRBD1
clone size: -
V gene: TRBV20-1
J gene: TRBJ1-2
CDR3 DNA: TGCAGTGCCCAACTCCGGGACAGGGGGCACGGCTACACCTTC
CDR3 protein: CSAQLRDRGHGYTF

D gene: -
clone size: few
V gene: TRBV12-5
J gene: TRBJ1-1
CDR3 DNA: TGTGCTAGTGGTTGGGACATAGGGGACACTGAAGCTTTCTTT
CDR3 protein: CASGWDIGDTEAFF

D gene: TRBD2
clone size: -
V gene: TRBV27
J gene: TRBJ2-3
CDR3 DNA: TGTGCCAGCAGTTTAGATAGTAGCGGGAGGGGAGATACGCAGTATTTT
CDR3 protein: CASSLDSSGRGDTQYF

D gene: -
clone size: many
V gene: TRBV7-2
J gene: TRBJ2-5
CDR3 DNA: TGTGCCAGCAGCCAAGGGGTCATGAGGGAGACCCAGTACTTC
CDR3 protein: CASSQGVMRETQYF

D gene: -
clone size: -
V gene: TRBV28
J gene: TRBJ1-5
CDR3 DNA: TGTGCCAGCAGTTCGGTCGGGATTAGCAATCAGCCCCAGCATTTT
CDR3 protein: CASSSVGISNQPQHF

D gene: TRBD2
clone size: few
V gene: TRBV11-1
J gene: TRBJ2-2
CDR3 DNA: TGTGCCAGCGCGGGAGGTAACACCGGGGAGCTGTTTTTT
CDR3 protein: CASAGGNTGELFF

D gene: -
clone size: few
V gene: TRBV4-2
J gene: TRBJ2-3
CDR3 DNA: TGTGCCAGCAGCCGTGGGGCTCCTTTCGCCTTGGATACGCAGTATTTT
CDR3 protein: CASSRGAPFALDTQYF

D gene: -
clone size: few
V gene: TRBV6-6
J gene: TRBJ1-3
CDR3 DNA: TGTGCCAGCAGTGGCTTAGACCGCAAACTATCTGGAAACACCATATATTTT
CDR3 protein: CASSGLDRKLSGNTIYF